This paragraph reports one T cell receptor beta chain. TCRdb keeps only in-frame clones here, not all; method: immunoSEQ multiplex PCR. The sample holds some 58,000 clones, 85% to 95% seen once. This sample was taken from a study of technical replicates of blood from a few donors. CDR1 SGHVS and CDR2 FNYEAQ come from the germline V gene. V lost 1 base and J lost 8; bases outside the gene matches: 10. The CDR3 is made up of 16 amino acids. The J gene is TRBJ2-1, the V gene TRBV7-6; TRBD2 matches 8 bases. The sequenced sample consisted of T cells isolated from PBMCs. This receptor was obtained from a human donor in good health. This chain's CDR3 is CASSLGWGTSSDEQFF. CDR3 in DNA: TGTGCCAGCAGCTTAGGGTGGGGGACTAGTAGCGATGAGCAGTTCTTC.